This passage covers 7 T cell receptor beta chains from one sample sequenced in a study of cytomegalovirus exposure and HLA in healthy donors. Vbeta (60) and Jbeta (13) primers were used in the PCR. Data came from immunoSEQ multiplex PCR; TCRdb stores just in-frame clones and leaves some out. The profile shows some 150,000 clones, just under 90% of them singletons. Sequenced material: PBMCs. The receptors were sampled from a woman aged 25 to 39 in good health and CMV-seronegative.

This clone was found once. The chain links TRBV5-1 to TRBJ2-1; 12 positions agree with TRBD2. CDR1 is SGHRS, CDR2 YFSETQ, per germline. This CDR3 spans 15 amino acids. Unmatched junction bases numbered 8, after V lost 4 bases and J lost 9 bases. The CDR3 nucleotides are TGCGCCAGCAGCCGGAGACTAGCGGGAGTTAGTGAGCAGTTCTTC. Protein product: CASSRRLAGVSEQFF.

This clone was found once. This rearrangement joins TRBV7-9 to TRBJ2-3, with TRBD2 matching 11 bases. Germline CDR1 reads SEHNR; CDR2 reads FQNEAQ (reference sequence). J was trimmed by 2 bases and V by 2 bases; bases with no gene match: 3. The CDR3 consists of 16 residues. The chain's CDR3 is CASSLLAGGFTDTQYF. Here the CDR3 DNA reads TGTGCCAGCAGCTTACTAGCGGGGGGTTTCACAGATACGCAGTATTTT.

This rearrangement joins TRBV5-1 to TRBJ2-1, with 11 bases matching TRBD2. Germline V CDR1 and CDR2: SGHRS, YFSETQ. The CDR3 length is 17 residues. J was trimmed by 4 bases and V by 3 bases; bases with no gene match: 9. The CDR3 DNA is TGCGCCAGCAGCTACGGGACTAGCGGCTTAGAATACAATGAGCAGTTCTTC. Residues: CASSYGTSGLEYNEQFF.

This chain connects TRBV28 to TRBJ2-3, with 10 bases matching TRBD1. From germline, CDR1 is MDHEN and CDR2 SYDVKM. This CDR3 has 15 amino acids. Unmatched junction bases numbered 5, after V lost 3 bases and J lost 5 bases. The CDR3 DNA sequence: TGTGCCAGCAGTTTGGGGACAGGGGTTGGAGATACGCAGTATTTT. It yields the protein CASSLGTGVGDTQYF.

The chain's CDR3 is CASSLYRSSGNEQFF. As DNA, the CDR3 is TGTGCCAGCAGTTTATACAGGTCATCGGGCAATGAGCAGTTCTTC. J is TRBJ2-1 and V is TRBV27, with D perhaps TRBD1 (5 bases). Germline V gene lookup returns CDR1 MNHEY and CDR2 SMNVEV (reference sequence). Trimming removed 1 base at V and 6 bases at J, with 13 bases between. The CDR3 covers 15 residues.

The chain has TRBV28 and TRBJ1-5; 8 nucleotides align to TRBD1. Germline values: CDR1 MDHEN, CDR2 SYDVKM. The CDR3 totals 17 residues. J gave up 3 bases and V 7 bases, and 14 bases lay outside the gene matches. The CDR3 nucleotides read TGTGCCAGCACGGAGACAGGGGATTCTGTTTTCAATCAGCCCCAGCATTTT. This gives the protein CASTETGDSVFNQPQHF. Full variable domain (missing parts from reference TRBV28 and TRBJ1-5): DVKVTQSSRYLVKRTGEKVFLECVQDMDHENMFWYRQDPGLGLRLIYFSYDVKMKEKGDIPEGYSVSREKKERFSLILESASTNQTSMYLCASTETGDSVFNQPQHFGDGTRLSIL.

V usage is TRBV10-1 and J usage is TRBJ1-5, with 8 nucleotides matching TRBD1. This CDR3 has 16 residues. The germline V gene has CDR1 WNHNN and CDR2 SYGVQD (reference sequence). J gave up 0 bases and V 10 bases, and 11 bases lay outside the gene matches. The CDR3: CAIWTGPYYSNQPQHF. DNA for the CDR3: TGCGCCATCTGGACAGGGCCTTACTATAGCAATCAGCCCCAGCATTTT.